A selection of T cell receptor beta chains follows, all from one sample in a study of shared clonotypes between healthy human individuals. Assay used: immunoSEQ multiplex PCR; TCRdb lists only in-frame clones, some missing. The sample contains millions of clones, approximately 95% of which appear only once. The source material was naive CD4+ T cells sorted from blood. These TCRs come from a man aged 18 to 30 in good health. The CDR3 runs from the conserved cysteine through the conserved F or W. The D gene is left open where the match is weak. Rows may omit the clone size; those that give it use once, few, many or a size class.

v_gene	j_gene	d_gene	abundance	CDR3aa	CDR3nt
TRBV5-1	TRBJ1-2	NA	NA	CAIRRREGGYTF	TGCGCCATCCGGAGAAGGGAAGGGGGCTACACCTTC
TRBV9	TRBJ1-2	NA	NA	CASSVGPTNYGYTF	TGTGCCAGCAGCGTAGGCCCGACTAACTATGGCTACACCTTC
TRBV27	TRBJ2-2	NA	NA	CASRIIRGSGELFF	TGTGCCAGCAGGATCATAAGGGGGTCCGGGGAGCTGTTTTTT
TRBV30	TRBJ1-6	TRBD1	few	CAWRTGMDSPLHF	TGTGCCTGGAGGACAGGGATGGATTCACCCCTCCACTTT
TRBV5-6	TRBJ1-2	NA	NA	CASSLSGGGGYTF	TGTGCCAGCAGCTTGTCTGGGGGCGGTGGCTACACCTTC
TRBV6-1	TRBJ1-5	TRBD1	NA	CASWPGQTHQPQHF	TGTGCCAGCTGGCCGGGACAGACCCATCAGCCCCAGCATTTT
TRBV5-6	TRBJ2-7	TRBD2	NA	CASSRGLTYEQYF	TGTGCCAGCAGCCGGGGACTAACCTACGAGCAGTACTTC
TRBV7-6	TRBJ2-7	NA	NA	CASSLAYTTYEQYF	TGTGCCAGCAGCTTAGCTTACACTACTTACGAGCAGTACTTC
TRBV4-1	TRBJ2-3	NA	NA	CASSQGDGRRGTDTQYF	TGCGCCAGCAGCCAAGGGGATGGACGGAGGGGGACAGATACGCAGTATTTT
TRBV9	TRBJ2-7	TRBD2	once	CASSPSGSSSEQYF	TGTGCCAGCAGCCCTAGCGGGAGTAGTAGCGAGCAGTACTTC
TRBV18	TRBJ2-7	NA	NA	CASSPQGNTYEQYF	TGTGCCAGCTCACCACAGGGAAACACCTACGAGCAGTACTTC
TRBV5-1	TRBJ1-1	NA	NA	CASSWNDPRTEAFF	TGCGCCAGCAGCTGGAATGACCCAAGGACTGAAGCTTTCTTT
TRBV4-2	TRBJ2-2	TRBD1	NA	CASSRPTGTGGAGELFF	TGTGCCAGCAGCCGCCCGACCGGGACAGGGGGTGCCGGGGAGCTGTTTTTT
TRBV4-1	TRBJ2-5	TRBD2	NA	CASSHPRRSGRKGETQYF	TGCGCCAGCAGCCACCCCAGGCGTAGCGGGAGAAAAGGGGAGACCCAGTACTTC
TRBV10-1	TRBJ1-2	TRBD1	NA	CASSPDRGTGYTF	TGCGCCAGCAGCCCTGACAGGGGTACAGGCTACACCTTC
TRBV10-3	TRBJ1-2	TRBD1	NA	CAISEGDRGHYGYTF	TGTGCCATCAGTGAGGGGGACAGGGGCCATTATGGCTACACCTTC
TRBV2	TRBJ1-1	TRBD1	NA	CASKTGLGNTEAFF	TGTGCCAGCAAGACAGGGTTGGGGAACACTGAAGCTTTCTTT
TRBV5-1	TRBJ2-7	TRBD1	NA	CASSLEDRGYEQYF	TGCGCCAGCAGCTTGGAAGACAGGGGCTACGAGCAGTACTTC
TRBV6-1	TRBJ1-4	TRBD1	NA	CASSERTGSTNEKLFF	TGTGCCAGCAGTGAGAGGACAGGGTCCACTAATGAAAAACTGTTTTTT
TRBV6-5	TRBJ1-1	TRBD1	NA	CASRRQGDGTEAFF	TGTGCCAGCAGAAGACAGGGGGATGGCACTGAAGCTTTCTTT
TRBV6-6	TRBJ1-1	TRBD1	NA	CASSVRQGDTEAFF	TGTGCCAGCAGTGTGCGACAGGGGGACACTGAAGCTTTCTTT
TRBV29-1	TRBJ1-2	NA	NA	CSVGAGNNYGYTF	TGCAGCGTCGGTGCGGGCAATAACTATGGCTACACCTTC
TRBV10-1	TRBJ2-1	TRBD2	NA	CASSHAAGGPGEQFF	TGCGCCAGCTCCCACGCGGCGGGAGGGCCAGGGGAGCAGTTCTTC
TRBV27	TRBJ2-7	TRBD1	NA	CASSSSGTVPYEQYF	TGTGCCAGCAGTTCATCCGGGACAGTGCCCTACGAGCAGTACTTC
TRBV7-9	TRBJ2-3	TRBD2	NA	CASSRQTSGKDTQYF	TGTGCCAGCAGCCGTCAGACTAGCGGGAAGGATACGCAGTATTTT
TRBV9	TRBJ2-5	NA	NA	CASSLGALKGETQYF	TGTGCCAGCAGCCTCGGCGCACTTAAGGGAGAGACCCAGTACTTC
TRBV7-2	TRBJ2-4	NA	NA	CASSLATGLIAKNIQYF	TGTGCCAGCAGCCTGGCAACAGGACTTATAGCCAAAAACATTCAGTACTTC
TRBV13	TRBJ2-1	TRBD1	NA	CASSRGQGKPNEQFF	TGTGCCAGCAGCCGAGGACAGGGGAAGCCCAATGAGCAGTTCTTC
TRBV5-6	TRBJ2-1	TRBD2	NA	CASRVLAGDSYNEQFF	TGTGCCAGCAGGGTCCTAGCGGGGGACTCCTACAATGAGCAGTTCTTC
TRBV7-2	TRBJ1-3	NA	once	CASSTLGTYSGNTIYF	TGTGCCAGCAGCACCCTAGGGACCTACTCTGGAAACACCATATATTTT
TRBV28	TRBJ1-2	TRBD1	NA	CASWDRAYGYTF	TGTGCCAGCTGGGACAGGGCCTATGGCTACACCTTC
TRBV7-9	TRBJ2-5	TRBD1	NA	CASSLAEQGKTQYF	TGTGCCAGCAGCTTAGCGGAACAGGGGAAGACCCAGTACTTC
TRBV9	TRBJ1-1	NA	NA	CASSVRAGTATEAFF	TGTGCCAGCAGCGTAAGGGCAGGCACGGCCACTGAAGCTTTCTTT
TRBV4-3	TRBJ2-6	TRBD2	NA	CASSQVGGSGANVLTF	TGCGCCAGCAGCCAAGTCGGGGGGTCTGGGGCCAACGTCCTGACTTTC
TRBV6-6	TRBJ2-1	NA	NA	CASSYSYDEQFF	TGTGCCAGCAGTTACTCGTATGACGAGCAGTTCTTC
TRBV7-9	TRBJ2-5	TRBD2	NA	CASSPIGTSGGETQYF	TGTGCCAGCAGCCCCATCGGGACTAGCGGGGGTGAGACCCAGTACTTC
TRBV5-8	TRBJ2-7	NA	NA	CASSLAQGYEQYF	TGTGCCAGCAGCTTGGCGCAGGGGTACGAGCAGTACTTC
TRBV18	TRBJ1-1	NA	NA	CASSPPEVRTEAFF	TGTGCCAGCTCACCCCCGGAGGTTCGGACTGAAGCTTTCTTT
TRBV4-3	TRBJ2-7	TRBD2	NA	CASAARAGGTYEQYF	TGCGCCAGCGCCGCCAGGGCGGGAGGGACCTACGAGCAGTACTTC
TRBV19	TRBJ1-5	TRBD1	NA	CASSAGQGVSQPQHF	TGTGCCAGTAGTGCCGGACAGGGGGTGAGTCAGCCCCAGCATTTT
TRBV5-6	TRBJ2-3	TRBD2	NA	CASRDGLAGGRGTQYF	TGTGCCAGCAGGGATGGACTAGCGGGAGGCCGCGGGACGCAGTATTTT
TRBV2	TRBJ2-2	NA	NA	CASGDPGELFF	TGTGCCAGCGGGGACCCCGGGGAGCTGTTTTTT
TRBV7-9	TRBJ2-7	NA	NA	CASSLRGGEQYF	TGTGCCAGCAGCCTCAGGGGTGGCGAGCAGTACTTC
TRBV5-1	TRBJ1-1	NA	once	CASSTQGTEAFF	TGCGCCAGCAGCACACAGGGCACTGAAGCTTTCTTT
TRBV18	TRBJ2-2	NA	NA	CASSLDPGARELFF	TGTGCCAGCTCGCTGGATCCAGGGGCGAGGGAGCTGTTTTTT
TRBV7-2	TRBJ2-7	NA	NA	CASSRARNLPDEQYF	TGTGCCAGCAGCCGCGCGCGGAACCTACCGGACGAGCAGTACTTC
TRBV15	TRBJ1-5	TRBD1	NA	CATSTAGTGTQPQHF	TGTGCCACCAGCACAGCCGGGACAGGGACACAGCCCCAGCATTTT
TRBV4-1	TRBJ2-1	TRBD2	NA	CASSQEGGGYNEQFF	TGCGCCAGCAGCCAAGAGGGCGGGGGGTACAATGAGCAGTTCTTC
TRBV28	TRBJ2-7	NA	NA	CASSSHTGAFIGYEQYF	TGTGCCAGCAGTTCACATACCGGGGCTTTTATTGGGTACGAGCAGTACTTC
TRBV2	TRBJ1-2	NA	NA	CASRRANYGYTF	TGTGCCAGCAGGAGGGCGAACTATGGCTACACCTTC
TRBV12-5	TRBJ2-3	TRBD2	NA	CASGLGVAGSTDTQYF	TGTGCTAGTGGTTTGGGGGTAGCGGGCAGCACAGATACGCAGTATTTT
TRBV19	TRBJ1-2	NA	NA	CASRTTGTYGYTF	TGTGCCAGTAGGACCACAGGGACCTATGGCTACACCTTC
TRBV5-1	TRBJ2-7	NA	NA	CASSLANGGTGYEQYF	TGCGCCAGCAGCTTGGCCAATGGGGGAACGGGCTACGAGCAGTACTTC